This T cell receptor (beta chain) was sequenced during a study of CD8+ T cells in alopecia areata. Study-wide findings and caveats: Patients shared TCRs less clearly than mice did, possibly owing to HLA. For lesional scalp, especially alopecia totalis/universalis, clonality was higher than in normal scalp.

The study team obtained lesional scalp punch biopsies and peripheral blood from alopecia areata patients. Cell sorting was applied to PBMCs, and CD4+ and CD8+ T cells were collected. To note about this clone: What it binds is not known.

Germline V lookup: CDR1 LGHNA, CDR2 YSLEER. V was shortened by 0 bases and J by 8 bases, with 8 bases between the two germline ends. The CDR3 has 13 residues. Reverse transcribed after extraction, RNA yielded cDNA as the sequencing template. Some clones are missing from TCRdb's copy, which holds only in-frame ones; the method was immunoSEQ multiplex PCR. The table shows under 65,000 clones, with 44% occurring only once. V and J are TRBV4-3 and TRBJ2-4; perhaps TRBD1 as D (5 bases). Sequencing input: NKG2D-low CD8+ T cells sorted from blood. The TCR originated in a human donor with alopecia areata. The CDR3 DNA reads as TGCGCCAGCAGCCAAGACGACAGTTACATTCAGTACTTC. Translated, it gives CASSQDDSYIQYF.